Below, 2 T cell receptor beta chains from the same sample are listed, as sequenced in a study of blood T cell repertoires in COVID-19. Data came from immunoSEQ multiplex PCR; TCRdb stores just in-frame clones and leaves some out. The table lists under 150,000 clones, roughly 84% of them singletons, with more than 7% in the top ten. The sequencing input was peripheral blood. All receptors come from a woman in her 70s who had recovered from COVID-19.

The V gene is TRBV5-6, the J gene TRBJ2-5, with 9 nucleotides matching TRBD1. Germline V gives CDR1 SGHDT, CDR2 YYEEEE. This CDR3 has 14 amino acids. V gave up 5 bases and J gave up 5 bases; unmatched junction bases: 7. The CDR3 DNA follows: TGTGCCAGCAGGAAGGACAGGGGAACGGAGACCCAGTACTTC. Its translation: CASRKDRGTETQYF.

The rearrangement links TRBV28 to TRBJ1-2, with D possibly being TRBD1 (6 bases). V shed 2 bases and J shed 4 bases, with 8 bases lying between them. Germline-derived CDR1 and CDR2 are MDHEN and SYDVKM. CDR3 length: 13 residues. CDR3 nucleotide sequence: TGTGCCAGCAGTTTAGTCAGGGGCTATGGCTACACCTTC. As protein: CASSLVRGYGYTF.